This TCR beta chain stems from a study of OX40 agonist ivuxolimab in advanced cancers. Whole-study context: In this trial design, patients received ivuxolimab intravenously at 0.01 to 10 mg/kg every 2 weeks. Patients were about 83% male with ages roughly 20 to 85, mean about 65. Study-level results: In the 0.1 to 3.0 mg/kg range, CD4+ and CD8+ blood T cells had expanded clonally by week 6.

The assay was immunoSEQ multiplex PCR, and TCRdb's table has in-frame clones only and misses some. Of 75,000 to 95,000 clones in the sample, over 80% were seen once. To note about this clone: Its antigen remains unknown.

This clonotype was obtained from an adult with an advanced solid tumor such as melanoma, head and neck, liver or kidney cancer. Sequences were derived from CD4+ or CD8+ T cells sorted from blood, sampled in a trial of the OX40 agonist ivuxolimab.

The CDR3 spells CASSAGTSGNEQFF. The DNA for the CDR3 is TGTGCCAGCAGTGCCGGGACTAGCGGCAATGAGCAGTTCTTC. The chain recombines TRBV2 with TRBJ2-1; 11 nucleotides align to TRBD2. The CDR3 is 14 residues long. CDR1 SNHLY and CDR2 FYNNEI come from the germline V gene. The ends lost 4 bases at V and 6 bases at J; junction bases unmatched: 2.